Below are 16 T cell receptor beta chains sequenced from a single sample in a study of OX40 agonist ivuxolimab in advanced cancers. TCRdb's copy holds only in-frame clones and misses some; the assay was immunoSEQ multiplex PCR. The sample records fewer than 40,000 clones, 74% being singletons. The sequencing here drew on CD4+ or CD8+ T cells sorted from blood, taken in a trial of the OX40 agonist ivuxolimab. These receptors originate from an adult with an advanced solid tumor such as melanoma, head and neck, liver or kidney cancer.

The CDR3 bases are TGTGCCAGCAGCATAGCGGGGAACACCGGGGAGCTGTTTTTT. Its translation is CASSIAGNTGELFF. The chain carries TRBV6-6 and TRBJ2-2, with TRBD2 identical over 7 bases. With 6 bases clipped from V and 1 base from J, the junction kept 2 bases outside the gene matches. This CDR3 has 14 amino acids. Germline V gene lookup returns CDR1 MNHNY and CDR2 SVGAGI (reference sequence).

The count of this clone is one. V and J are TRBV9 and TRBJ1-6, with 10 nucleotides matching TRBD1. The CDR3 length is 15 residues. The germline CDR1 and CDR2 sequences are SGDLS and YYNGEE. Trimming removed 5 bases from V and 8 bases from J; junction bases left unmatched: 7. This chain's CDR3 is CASSGSGQGYSPLHF. Here the CDR3 DNA reads TGTGCCAGCAGTGGCTCGGGACAGGGGTATTCACCCCTCCACTTT.

This rearrangement joins TRBV11-2 to TRBJ1-2, with D uncertain. V was shortened by 6 bases and J by 4 bases, with 15 bases between the two germline ends. The CDR3 sequence is 14 residues long. Per germline, CDR1 SGHAT and CDR2 FQNNGV. The CDR3 DNA follows: TGTGCCAGCAGTTCGTACCCGGCCCCCTATGGCTACACCTTC. Translating gives CASSSYPAPYGYTF. The variable domain in full, completed from reference TRBV11-2 and TRBJ1-2, reads EAGVAQSPRYKIIEKRQSVAFWCNPISGHATLYWYQQILGQGPKLLIQFQNNGVVDDSQLPKDRFSAERLKGVDSTLKIQPAKLEDSAVYLCASSSYPAPYGYTFGSGTRLTVV.

In DNA, the CDR3 is TGTGCCAGCAGCCTAACGGAGTCCTACGAGCAGTACTTC. Translating gives CASSLTESYEQYF. This rearrangement joins TRBV7-6 to TRBJ2-7; D uncertain. The length of the CDR3 is 13 residues. Germline V gene sequence: CDR1 SGHVS, CDR2 FNYEAQ. Trimming took 5 bases from V and 1 from J, leaving 9 bases between them.

The chain recombines TRBV28 with TRBJ1-1; D perhaps matches TRBD1 (5 bases). There are 14 residues in the CDR3. With 6 bases removed from V and 4 bases from J, the gap between germline ends came to 15 bases. Germline V gene sequence: CDR1 MDHEN, CDR2 SYDVKM. The CDR3 protein is CASSPGFGATEAFF. CDR3 DNA: TGTGCCAGCAGCCCCGGATTTGGGGCCACTGAAGCTTTCTTT.

This chain joins TRBV27 and TRBJ2-5; possibly TRBD1 for D (5 bases). V lost 3 bases and J 0 bases, leaving 8 bases between the germline ends. The length of the CDR3 is 14 residues. Germline values: CDR1 MNHEY, CDR2 SMNVEV (reference sequence). DNA of the CDR3: TGTGCCAGCAGTTTCGCAGGGAACCAAGAGACCCAGTACTTC. It encodes CASSFAGNQETQYF.

The J gene is TRBJ2-1, the V gene TRBV5-1, with D unclear. Per the germline V gene, CDR1 is SGHRS and CDR2 is YFSETQ. V lost 3 bases to trimming and J lost 5 bases, with 15 bases between them. This CDR3 has 15 amino acids. Here the CDR3 reads CASSSNTNLNNEQFF. The DNA of the CDR3 is TGCGCCAGCAGCTCCAATACGAATTTGAACAATGAGCAGTTCTTC.

The chain recombines TRBV7-9 with TRBJ2-1; D gene ambiguous. V dropped 5 bases and J dropped 4 bases, with 12 bases sitting between them. From germline, CDR1 is SEHNR and CDR2 FQNEAQ (reference sequence). The length of the CDR3 is 14 residues. The CDR3 spells CASSRVGSYNEQFF. CDR3 in DNA: TGTGCCAGCAGCCGCGTGGGTAGTTACAATGAGCAGTTCTTC.

V and J are TRBV7-6 and TRBJ2-2; a weak D match, TRBD2 (5 bases). CDR3 size: 15 residues. V was trimmed by 0 bases and J by 3 bases, leaving 8 bases between them. Germline values: CDR1 SGHVS, CDR2 FNYEAQ. CDR3 nucleotides: TGTGCCAGCAGCTTAGCCCGGGGTGACACCGGGGAGCTGTTTTTT. It codes for CASSLARGDTGELFF.

This chain connects TRBV15 to TRBJ1-2; no clear D. V was trimmed by 0 bases and J by 8 bases, leaving 13 bases between them. Per germline, CDR1 LNHNV and CDR2 YYDKDF (reference sequence). There are 14 residues in the CDR3. CDR3 amino acids: CATSRDQLGQGYTF. CDR3 DNA sequence: TGTGCCACCAGCAGAGATCAACTAGGGCAGGGCTACACCTTC.

V is TRBV2 and J is TRBJ2-3, with 7 positions matching TRBD1. Losses at the gene ends were 8 bases for V and 2 bases for J; bases not matched to a gene: 7. CDR1 and CDR2 (germline): SNHLY, FYNNEI. The CDR3 sequence is 14 residues long. The CDR3 bases are TGTGCCAGCCGCCGACAGGGTTCCACAGATACGCAGTATTTT. This sequence encodes CASRRQGSTDTQYF.

The rearrangement joins TRBV12-5 to TRBJ2-5; TRBD1 agrees at 9 bases. CDR3 length equals 15 residues. Germline CDR1 reads LGHNT; CDR2 reads FRNRAP. The trim removed 6 bases at V and 5 bases at J, leaving 10 bases unmatched. CDR3 bases: TGTGCTAGTGGAACACAGGGGGCGCCTGGGGAGACCCAGTACTTC. Amino acid sequence: CASGTQGAPGETQYF.

The chain employs TRBV30 and TRBJ2-7; a weak D match, TRBD2 (6 bases). The CDR3 consists of 15 residues. V lost 3 bases to trimming and J lost 3 bases, with 18 bases between them. The germline gives CDR1 GTSNPN, CDR2 SVGIG (reference sequence). The CDR3 reads CAWSALPGLFYEQYF. The CDR3 DNA reads TGTGCCTGGAGCGCATTACCGGGACTCTTCTACGAGCAGTACTTC.

The V and J genes are TRBV9 and TRBJ2-5; D uncertain. V lost 5 bases and J 5 bases, leaving 16 bases between the germline ends. The germline V gene encodes CDR1 SGDLS and CDR2 YYNGEE. This CDR3 is built from 14 residues. This CDR3 reads CASRDETLSETQYF. The CDR3 nucleotides are TGTGCCAGCAGGGACGAGACCCTAAGCGAGACCCAGTACTTC.

There are many counts of this clone. The junction shows a germline mismatch at one end, possibly a read error. The chain uses TRBV11-2 and TRBJ1-6, with 7 positions matching TRBD1. CDR1 is SGHAT, CDR2 FQNNGV, per germline. The CDR3 has 16 residues. CDR3 bases: TGTGCCAGCAGCTCGAACAGGGGCGCGTATAGTTCACCCCTCCACTTT. The encoded protein is CASSSNRGAYSSPLHF.

For this clone: Other DNA sequences in this sample translate to the same CDR3. The V and J genes are TRBV25-1 and TRBJ2-4; D is ambiguous. The CDR3 loop spans 16 amino acids. CDR1 is MGHDK and CDR2 is SYGVNS in the germline V gene. The ends were cut back, 3 bases at V and 1 base at J, with 13 bases in the middle. This CDR3 reads CASSDPADLAKNIQYF. The CDR3 DNA follows: TGTGCCAGCAGTGATCCGGCGGACCTGGCCAAAAACATTCAGTACTTC.